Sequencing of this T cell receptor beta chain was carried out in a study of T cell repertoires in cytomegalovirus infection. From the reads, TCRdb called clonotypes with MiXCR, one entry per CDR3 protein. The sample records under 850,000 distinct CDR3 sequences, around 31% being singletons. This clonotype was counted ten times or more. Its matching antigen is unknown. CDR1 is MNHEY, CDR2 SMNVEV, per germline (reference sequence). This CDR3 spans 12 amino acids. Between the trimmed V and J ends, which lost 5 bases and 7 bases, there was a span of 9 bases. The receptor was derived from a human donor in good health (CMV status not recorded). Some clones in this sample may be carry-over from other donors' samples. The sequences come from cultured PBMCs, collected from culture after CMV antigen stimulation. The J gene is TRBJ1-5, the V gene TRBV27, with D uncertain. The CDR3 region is CASSQPGQPQHF. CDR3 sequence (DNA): TGTGCCAGCAGTCAACCTGGGCAGCCCCAGCATTTT.